A selection of T cell receptor beta chains follows, all from one sample in a study of cytomegalovirus exposure and HLA in healthy donors. Sequencing used immunoSEQ multiplex PCR; TCRdb keeps in-frame clones, though not all of them. The sample has over 200,000 clones, roughly 82% seen once. Sequenced input: PBMCs. All receptors derive from a man aged 40-49 years in good health and CMV-seropositive. Each CDR3 is given with its conserved first and last residue. A D gene is named only where the DNA matches it firmly. Expanded clones are given a class, and other clones once, few, many or no size at all.

V,J,D,size,DNA,CDR3
TRBV29-1,TRBJ2-7,TRBD1,-,TGCAGCATCGAAGGACAGGGGGCCTACGAGCAGTACTTC,CSIEGQGAYEQYF
TRBV29-1,TRBJ2-3,TRBD2,-,TGCAGCGTTGAAGAGGCTTTCTTAGCGGGAGTAACAGATACGCAGTATTTT,CSVEEAFLAGVTDTQYF
TRBV9,TRBJ2-3,TRBD2,-,TGTGCCAGCAGCTACAGCCTCCCCGACCTAGCGGGAGGAGGAGATACGCAGTATTTT,CASSYSLPDLAGGGDTQYF
TRBV9,TRBJ1-1,TRBD1,-,TGTGCCAGCAGCGTAGAAACAGGGGGAACTGAAGCTTTCTTT,CASSVETGGTEAFF
TRBV5-4,TRBJ1-1,-,-,TGTGCCAGCAGATCCGGGGAATTTGGCACTGAAGCTTTCTTT,CASRSGEFGTEAFF
TRBV11-2,TRBJ2-3,TRBD2,-,TGTGCCAGCAGCTTATACGGGAGGGCCACAGATACGCAGTATTTT,CASSLYGRATDTQYF
TRBV27,TRBJ2-3,TRBD2,-,TGTGCCAGCAGTTCTGGGGGCGGGAGGGCCCCTACGCAGTATTTT,CASSSGGGRAPTQYF
TRBV4-2,TRBJ1-3,-,-,TGTGCCAGCAGCCCAGAGGGGCGCGCAACGGGAAACACCATATATTTT,CASSPEGRATGNTIYF
TRBV27,TRBJ1-5,-,-,TGTGCCAGCAGTTTTGGGGGGGGTGGCAATCAGCCCCAGCATTTT,CASSFGGGGNQPQHF
TRBV11-2,TRBJ2-1,TRBD2,-,TGTGCCAGCAGCTTCCCCAGGGGTAGCGGGAGGAGGTACAATGAGCAGTTCTTC,CASSFPRGSGRRYNEQFF
TRBV2,TRBJ2-2,-,-,TGTGCCAGCAGCGGCAGGGGGAACACCGGGGAGCTGTTTTTT,CASSGRGNTGELFF
TRBV29-1,TRBJ2-5,TRBD2,-,TGCAGCGTTGGGACGGGGAGGGCCATGGGGAGTGAGACCCAGTACTTC,CSVGTGRAMGSETQYF
TRBV11-2,TRBJ2-1,-,-,TGTGCCAGCAGCTTAGTAATAGGGGGCAATGAGCAGTTCTTC,CASSLVIGGNEQFF
TRBV7-3,TRBJ2-2,TRBD2,-,TGTGCCAGCAGCTTACACAGACTAGCGGGAATTACCGGGGAGCTGTTTTTT,CASSLHRLAGITGELFF
TRBV13,TRBJ2-5,-,-,TGTGCCAGCAGCTTGCAGGGGCAGGTTCAAGAGACCCAGTACTTC,CASSLQGQVQETQYF
TRBV18,TRBJ2-2,-,-,TGTGCCAGCTCACCACTCCCACCTCGCGGCACCGGGGAGCTGTTTTTT,CASSPLPPRGTGELFF
TRBV15,TRBJ2-7,TRBD2,-,TGTGCCACCAGCAGAGTTAGACTAGCGCCCTACGAGCAGTACTTC,CATSRVRLAPYEQYF
TRBV29-1,TRBJ2-2,-,-,TGCAGCGTTCCTGACACCCGGGGCACCGGGGAGCTGTTTTTT,CSVPDTRGTGELFF
TRBV5-4,TRBJ2-3,-,-,TGTGCCAGCCTGGTGGCGGGAACGCAGTATTTT,CASLVAGTQYF
TRBV18,TRBJ2-7,TRBD1,-,TGTGCCAGCTCAAATGGACAGGGGGCCTACGAGCAGTACTTC,CASSNGQGAYEQYF
TRBV5-4,TRBJ2-5,-,-,TGTGCCAGCAGCTTGAGAGGAGCGGAGACCCAGTACTTC,CASSLRGAETQYF
TRBV5-1,TRBJ2-6,-,few,TGCGCCAGCAGCCCAGCAGGCCACAGGTCGCCGTGGGGGGCCAACGTCCTGACTTTC,CASSPAGHRSPWGANVLTF
TRBV9,TRBJ2-1,TRBD2,-,TGTGCCAGCAGCGTAGAGGCGGGAGGGCCCAGCTCCTACAATGAGCAGTTCTTC,CASSVEAGGPSSYNEQFF
TRBV6-5,TRBJ2-7,TRBD1,once,TGTGCCAGCAGCTCCGGGACAGCCAGATCTATCGTGACCTTC,CASSSGTARSIVTF
TRBV10-1,TRBJ2-1,-,-,TGCGCCAGCAGTGAGTCTCCGACCTTGGCCGGGAATGAGCAGTTCTTC,CASSESPTLAGNEQFF
TRBV18,TRBJ1-2,-,once,TGTGCCAGCTCACCCGCCCAGGGTGGTGGCTACACCTTC,CASSPAQGGGYTF
TRBV5-5,TRBJ1-5,-,-,TGTGCCAGCAGCGAAGTCCAGTTTAGCAATCAGCCCCAGCATTTT,CASSEVQFSNQPQHF
TRBV7-8,TRBJ1-1,TRBD1,-,TGTGCCAGCAGCACCCAGACAGGGTTTGGCACTGAAGCTTTCTTT,CASSTQTGFGTEAFF
TRBV19,TRBJ1-1,-,-,TGTGCCAGTAGCCCAACGGGACTTTGGAACACTGAAGCTTTCTTT,CASSPTGLWNTEAFF
TRBV19,TRBJ1-2,-,-,TGTGCCAGTAATGACAGTAATGGCTACACCTTC,CASNDSNGYTF
TRBV27,TRBJ1-2,-,-,TGTGCCAGCAGTTTAAGTCCGGGAGGGTATGGCTACACCTTC,CASSLSPGGYGYTF
TRBV10-2,TRBJ2-7,-,-,TGCGCCAGCAGTGGTTTGACTATCTACGAGCAGTACTTC,CASSGLTIYEQYF
TRBV15,TRBJ2-7,-,-,TGTGCCACCAGAGGCTCAGGCAGCGAGCAGTACTTC,CATRGSGSEQYF
TRBV5-6,TRBJ1-1,TRBD1,-,TGTGCCAGCAGCAAGACAGGGGGGGACACTGAAGCTTTCTTT,CASSKTGGDTEAFF
TRBV5-4,TRBJ2-5,-,once,TGTGCCAGCAGCCCCGGGTGGGGGGGCGCGGGAGAGACCCAGTACTTC,CASSPGWGGAGETQYF
TRBV30,TRBJ1-2,TRBD1,-,TGTGCCTGGAGTTGGGACAGGGGGCTGGCTGGCTACACCTTC,CAWSWDRGLAGYTF
TRBV7-6,TRBJ2-4,-,few,TGTGCCAGCAGCCCTCTCACTGACAGAGCCAAAAACATTCAGTACTTC,CASSPLTDRAKNIQYF
TRBV7-6,TRBJ1-5,TRBD1,once,TGTGCCAGCAGCTTCGGACAGGGGATCGATCAGCCCCAGCATTTT,CASSFGQGIDQPQHF
TRBV27,TRBJ1-5,-,-,TGTGCCAGCAGTACAGGAGTTCGGTTGCCCCAGCATTTT,CASSTGVRLPQHF
TRBV19,TRBJ2-3,TRBD2,-,TGTGCCAGTTCAAAACTAGCGGGCTCCACAGATACGCAGTATTTT,CASSKLAGSTDTQYF
TRBV10-2,TRBJ1-1,-,-,TGCGCCAGCAGCGTCAGGGTAACTGAAGCTTTCTTT,CASSVRVTEAFF
TRBV15,TRBJ1-5,-,-,TGTGCCACCAGCAGAGTCGGGGGGGGGCCCCAGCATTTT,CATSRVGGGPQHF
TRBV2,TRBJ1-2,TRBD1,-,TGTGCCATACGGGGGCAGGGGGCGGATGGCTACACCTTC,CAIRGQGADGYTF
TRBV7-9,TRBJ2-3,-,-,TGTGCCAGCAGCGGCGGTCAGCCGAATACGCAGTATTTT,CASSGGQPNTQYF
TRBV15,TRBJ2-3,-,-,TGTGCCACCAGCAGAATGGGTGGGCAGGGCCCCACAGATACGCAGTATTTT,CATSRMGGQGPTDTQYF
TRBV7-9,TRBJ1-1,TRBD1,-,TGTGCCAGCAGCGGGACAGGAACGAACACTGAAGCTTTCTTT,CASSGTGTNTEAFF
TRBV29-1,TRBJ2-1,-,-,TGCAGCGTTGGGACAACCGGATCCTCCTACAATGAGCAGTTCTTC,CSVGTTGSSYNEQFF
TRBV7-9,TRBJ1-1,-,-,TGTGCCAGCAGCACAGGGACGGTATTGAACACTGAAGCTTTCTTT,CASSTGTVLNTEAFF
TRBV2,TRBJ2-5,-,-,TGTGCCAGCAGTGAACATCAGTTGCCGCAAGAGACCCAGTACTTC,CASSEHQLPQETQYF
TRBV12-5,TRBJ2-3,TRBD2,-,TGTGCTAGTGGTTTGCAGCGGGAGAGCACAGATACGCAGTATTTT,CASGLQRESTDTQYF
TRBV7-9,TRBJ2-5,-,-,TGTGCCAGCAGCTTATCAGGACAAGAGACCCAGTACTTC,CASSLSGQETQYF
TRBV10-2,TRBJ1-1,-,-,TGCGCCAGCAGTGAGCTGACAGTTTTCGCTGAAGCTTTCTTT,CASSELTVFAEAFF
TRBV7-2,TRBJ1-3,TRBD1,-,TGTGCCAGCAGCTACCGACAGGGGGCAAAAGGAAACACCATATATTTT,CASSYRQGAKGNTIYF
TRBV19,TRBJ2-1,TRBD2,-,TGTGCCAGTACGGCACCGGGACTAGCGGGAGTTGGGGATGAGCAGTTCTTC,CASTAPGLAGVGDEQFF
TRBV7-9,TRBJ1-4,-,once,TGTGCCAGCAGCAAATTAGGACGGACAATCGCAACTAATGAAAAACTGTTTTTT,CASSKLGRTIATNEKLFF
TRBV7-9,TRBJ1-3,TRBD1,-,TGTGCCAGCACGACGACAGGGGTTGGAAACACCATATATTTT,CASTTTGVGNTIYF
TRBV6-1,TRBJ1-3,-,-,TGTGCCAGCAGTGAAGTCGACAGGGGAAACACCATATATTTT,CASSEVDRGNTIYF